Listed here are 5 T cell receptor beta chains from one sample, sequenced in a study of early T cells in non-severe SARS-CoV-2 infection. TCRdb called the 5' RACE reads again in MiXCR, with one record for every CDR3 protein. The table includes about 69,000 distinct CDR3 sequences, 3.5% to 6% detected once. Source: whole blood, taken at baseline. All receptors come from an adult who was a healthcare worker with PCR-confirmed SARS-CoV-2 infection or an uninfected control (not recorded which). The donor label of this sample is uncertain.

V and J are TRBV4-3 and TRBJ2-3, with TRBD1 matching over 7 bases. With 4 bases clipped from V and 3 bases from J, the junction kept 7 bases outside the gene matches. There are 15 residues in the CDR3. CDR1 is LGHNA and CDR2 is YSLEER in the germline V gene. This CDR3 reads CASSRFRDSTDTQYF. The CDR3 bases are TGCGCCAGCAGCCGGTTCCGGGACAGTACAGATACGCAGTATTTT.

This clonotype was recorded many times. The CDR3 DNA reads TGTGCCGGGATCCAAGCGAACACCGGGGAGCTGTTTTTT. Its protein is CAGIQANTGELFF. The genes are TRBV10-3 and TRBJ2-2; D remains ambiguous. CDR3 length: 13 amino acids. The V end was cut by 11 bases, the J end by 0 bases, with 10 bases between. Germline V gene data show CDR1 as ENHRY and CDR2 as SYGVKD.

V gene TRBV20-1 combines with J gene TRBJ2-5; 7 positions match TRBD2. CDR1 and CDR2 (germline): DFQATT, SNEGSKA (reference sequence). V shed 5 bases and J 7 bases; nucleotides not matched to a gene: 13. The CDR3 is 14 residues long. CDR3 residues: CSASSPWPGGTQYF. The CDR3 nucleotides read TGCAGTGCTTCTAGCCCATGGCCGGGAGGGACCCAGTACTTC.

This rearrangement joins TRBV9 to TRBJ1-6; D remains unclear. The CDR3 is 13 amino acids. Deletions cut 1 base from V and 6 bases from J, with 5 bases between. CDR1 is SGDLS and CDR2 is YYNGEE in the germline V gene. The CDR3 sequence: CASSVLLNSPLHF. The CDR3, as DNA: TGTGCCAGCAGCGTACTCCTTAATTCACCCCTCCACTTT.

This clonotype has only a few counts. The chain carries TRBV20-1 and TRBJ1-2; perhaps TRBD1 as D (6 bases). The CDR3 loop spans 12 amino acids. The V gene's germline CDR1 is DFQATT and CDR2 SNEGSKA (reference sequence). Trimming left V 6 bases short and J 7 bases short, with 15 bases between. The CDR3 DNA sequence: TGCAGTGCCATCGGACAGTCCCCTGGCTACACCTTC. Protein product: CSAIGQSPGYTF.